This record looks at one TCR beta chain sequence and its context. The data stem from a study of blood T cell repertoires in COVID-19. For the study at large: Samples representing acute and convalescent COVID-19 were sourced from the United States, Italy and Spain.

Two consecutive negative NP/OP PCR tests, clearance, or resolved symptoms defined Cohort 3 recovery. Only in-frame clones appear in the TCRdb table, and some are missing; sequencing was by immunoSEQ multiplex PCR. The sample carries a few hundred thousand clones, under 90% recorded once. Germline V gene lookup returns CDR1 SGHVS and CDR2 FQNEAQ. The length of the CDR3 is 14 residues. V dropped 6 bases and J dropped 5; count of bases not matched to a gene: 7. This receptor was taken from an older woman who had recovered from COVID-19. Material for sequencing was PBMCs or T cells enriched from blood (not recorded which). The chain has TRBV7-8 and TRBJ2-7; 10 bases map to TRBD1. The CDR3: CASRRGGQGNEQYF. The CDR3 DNA reads TGTGCCAGCAGGCGAGGGGGACAGGGGAACGAGCAGTACTTC.